This is a list of T cell receptor beta chains from one sample in a study of CD8+ T cells in alopecia areata. Here immunoSEQ multiplex PCR was the method, and the copy in TCRdb shows in-frame clones only, minus some. This table has 120,000 to 150,000 clones, 75% to 85% appearing once. The input for sequencing was CD8+ T cells sorted from blood, taken at week 4, from a patient treated with tofacitinib. The receptors here all came from a human donor with alopecia areata. Both conserved end residues are part of each CDR3. The D gene is left open where the match is weak. A row's size may be missing; if present it is once, few, many or a size class.

once . TRBJ2-2 TRBV5-6 CASSSYRDINTGELFF TGTGCCAGCAGCTCATACCGGGACATTAACACCGGGGAGCTGTTTTTT
once . TRBJ2-1 TRBV4-1 CASSQGGSYNEQFF TGCGCCAGCAGCCAGGGTGGCTCCTACAATGAGCAGTTCTTC
. TRBD1 TRBJ2-3 TRBV5-1 CASSWGDRATDTQYF TGCGCCAGCAGCTGGGGGGACAGGGCCACAGATACGCAGTATTTT
once TRBD1 TRBJ1-3 TRBV29-1 CSVGQGLNTIYF TGCAGCGTGGGACAGGGGTTAAACACCATATATTTT
. . TRBJ2-7 TRBV12-5 CASGFFPQEGPSYEQYF TGTGCTAGTGGTTTTTTCCCACAGGAGGGACCCAGCTACGAGCAGTACTTC
. . TRBJ2-5 TRBV7-2 CASSLGAETQYF TGTGCCAGCAGCTTGGGGGCGGAGACCCAGTACTTC
. TRBD1 TRBJ1-2 TRBV27 CASGQGSGYGYTF TGTGCCAGCGGACAGGGAAGCGGCTATGGCTACACCTTC
few . TRBJ2-7 TRBV18 CASSPGPLDEQYF TGTGCCAGCTCCCCGGGGCCCCTCGACGAGCAGTACTTC
. TRBD1 TRBJ1-5 TRBV27 CASSWTGGNQPQHF TGTGCCAGCAGTTGGACAGGGGGCAATCAGCCCCAGCATTTT
. TRBD2 TRBJ2-3 TRBV6-5 CASRAGLTDTQYF TGTGCCAGCAGAGCGGGGCTCACAGATACGCAGTATTTT
. . TRBJ1-6 TRBV5-1 CASTGGSYNSPLHF TGCGCCAGCACGGGGGGGTCCTATAATTCACCCCTCCACTTT
. TRBD2 TRBJ2-1 TRBV6-5 CASSYSKASGEQFF TGTGCCAGCAGTTACTCGAAGGCTAGCGGTGAGCAGTTCTTC
once TRBD2 TRBJ2-3 TRBV6-4 CASSEGGGSGTDTQYF TGTGCCAGCAGTGAGGGGGGAGGGTCCGGGACAGATACGCAGTATTTT
. . TRBJ2-6 TRBV5-1 CASSFTFRDSGANVLTF TGCGCCAGCAGCTTCACCTTCAGGGATTCTGGGGCCAACGTCCTGACTTTC
once TRBD1 TRBJ2-3 TRBV13 CASSTTGTDTQYF TGTGCCAGCAGCACGACAGGGACAGATACGCAGTATTTT
. . TRBJ2-2 TRBV4-2 CASKGNTGELFF TGTGCCAGCAAGGGTAACACCGGGGAGCTGTTTTTT
. . TRBJ2-3 TRBV29-1 CSVEEGSLSTDTQYF TGCAGCGTTGAAGAGGGTAGCCTCAGCACAGATACGCAGTATTTT
once TRBD2 TRBJ2-1 TRBV30 CAWSGRESYNEQFF TGTGCCTGGAGCGGGAGGGAATCCTACAATGAGCAGTTCTTC
. . TRBJ2-3 TRBV7-2 CASSFDNTDTQYF TGTGCCAGCAGCTTTGATAACACAGATACGCAGTATTTT
few . TRBJ2-5 TRBV5-6 CASSFWTEETQYF TGTGCCAGCAGCTTCTGGACAGAAGAGACCCAGTACTTC
. TRBD1 TRBJ2-7 TRBV6-1 CASSEDATGISYEQYF TGTGCCAGCAGTGAAGACGCGACAGGGATCTCCTACGAGCAGTACTTC
. TRBD1 TRBJ2-7 TRBV5-1 CASATDRGLDEQYF TGCGCCAGCGCGACCGACAGGGGGCTTGACGAGCAGTACTTC
. TRBD1 TRBJ1-5 TRBV19 CASSANGQGFNQPQHF TGTGCCAGTAGTGCCAACGGACAGGGGTTCAATCAGCCCCAGCATTTT
. . TRBJ1-2 TRBV9 CASSALRSGYTF TGTGCCAGCAGCGCCCTAAGGAGCGGCTACACCTTC
once . TRBJ1-6 TRBV7-2 CATRLGSSYNSPLHF TGTGCCACTAGATTGGGGAGCTCCTATAATTCACCCCTCCACTTT
. TRBD2 TRBJ2-1 TRBV2 CAASGDLYNEQFF TGTGCCGCTAGCGGGGACCTCTACAATGAGCAGTTCTTC
few . TRBJ1-5 TRBV7-8 CASSFGKTPWPQHF TGTGCCAGCAGCTTTGGGAAGACTCCATGGCCCCAGCATTTT
. . TRBJ2-5 TRBV7-6 CASSLGWGRRQETQYF TGTGCCAGCAGCTTAGGATGGGGGCGGAGGCAAGAGACCCAGTACTTC
. . TRBJ1-2 TRBV5-4 CASSGTLANYGYTF TGTGCCAGCAGCGGGACTCTGGCAAACTATGGCTACACCTTC